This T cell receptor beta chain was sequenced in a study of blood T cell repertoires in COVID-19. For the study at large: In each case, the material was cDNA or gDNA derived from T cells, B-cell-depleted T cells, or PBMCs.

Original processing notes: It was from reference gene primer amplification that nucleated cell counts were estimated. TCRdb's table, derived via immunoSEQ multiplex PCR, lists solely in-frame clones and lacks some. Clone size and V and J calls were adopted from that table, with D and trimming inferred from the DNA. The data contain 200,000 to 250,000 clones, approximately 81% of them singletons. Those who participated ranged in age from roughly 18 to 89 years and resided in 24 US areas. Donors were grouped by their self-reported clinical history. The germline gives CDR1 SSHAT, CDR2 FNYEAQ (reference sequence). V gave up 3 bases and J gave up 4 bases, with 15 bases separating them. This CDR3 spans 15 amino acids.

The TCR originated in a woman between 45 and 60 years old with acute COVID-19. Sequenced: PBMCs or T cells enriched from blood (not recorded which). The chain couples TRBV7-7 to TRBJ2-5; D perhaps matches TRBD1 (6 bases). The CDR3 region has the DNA TGTGCCAGCAGCTTGGGGGCGCGGTGGGGAGAGACCCAGTACTTC. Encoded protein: CASSLGARWGETQYF. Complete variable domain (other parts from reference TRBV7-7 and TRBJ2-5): GAGVSQSPRYKVTKRGQDVTLRCDPISSHATLYWYQQALGQGPEFLTYFNYEAQPDKSGLPSDRFSAERPEGSISTLTIQRTEQRDSAMYRCASSLGARWGETQYFGPGTRLLVL.